The clone carrying this T cell receptor (beta chain) appeared a few times. CD4+ naive, central memory, regulatory and stem cell-like memory cells were sorted via CD45RO/CCR7/CD25/CD127/CD95/CD27. The entry originates in a study of beta chain features in type 1 diabetes. The CDR3 runs to 13 residues. V was pared by 4 bases and J by 0 bases, with 9 bases between. Germline V CDR1 and CDR2: SQVTM, ANQGSEA. Expressed TCRB transcripts were sequenced because the entire RNA isolate underwent reverse transcription. Sequencing used immunoSEQ multiplex PCR; TCRdb keeps in-frame clones, though not all of them. The sample includes hundreds of thousands of clones, roughly 12% seen only once; the top ten take about 0.017%.

This TCR was sampled from a man younger than 35 in good health. The V and J genes are TRBV29-1 and TRBJ2-5; no reliable D call. The sequenced sample was naive CD4+ T cells from blood. The CDR3 nucleotides are TGCAGCGTTGCACTGAAGTACCAAGAGACCCAGTACTTC. As protein: CSVALKYQETQYF.